The 27 T cell receptor beta chains listed next were all sequenced from one sample in a study of cytomegalovirus exposure and HLA in healthy donors. 60 Vbeta and 13 Jbeta primers were used in PCR. Sequencing used immunoSEQ multiplex PCR; TCRdb keeps in-frame clones, though not all of them. The table gives 200,000 to 250,000 clones; the top ten clones make up roughly 1.2% of it. Sequencing used PBMCs. The receptors here all came from a girl aged 2-10 years in good health and CMV-seropositive.

V and J are TRBV28 and TRBJ2-7; the D gene is possibly TRBD1 (6 bases). Germline values: CDR1 MDHEN, CDR2 SYDVKM. CDR3 length: 13 residues. Trimming removed 3 bases from V and 2 bases from J, with 8 bases in between. The CDR3 loop reads CASSLNRAYEQYF. The CDR3 coding sequence is TGTGCCAGCAGTTTGAACAGGGCCTACGAGCAGTACTTC.

The rearrangement uses TRBV15 and TRBJ1-5; 7 positions agree with TRBD1. There are 15 residues in the CDR3. With 8 bases clipped from V and 9 bases from J, the junction kept 16 bases outside the gene matches. The germline gives CDR1 LNHNV, CDR2 YYDKDF (reference sequence). DNA of the CDR3: TGTGCCACCGGAAGCCGGGACAGACTGGTGTGGCCCCAGCATTTT. Protein product: CATGSRDRLVWPQHF. Looking up the rest from reference TRBV15 and TRBJ1-5 gives the full variable domain: DAMVIQNPRYQVTQFGKPVTLSCSQTLNHNVMYWYQQKSSQAPKLLFHYYDKDFNNEADTPDNFQSRRPNTSFCFLDIRSPGLGDTAMYLCATGSRDRLVWPQHFGDGTRLSIL.

This chain uses TRBV6-4 with TRBJ2-2; D not resolved. With 0 bases removed from V and 5 bases from J, the gap between germline ends came to 4 bases. The CDR3 is 13 amino acids. Germline CDR1 is MRHNA and CDR2 is SNTAGT. The CDR3 sequence: CASSDSATGELFF. In DNA form, the CDR3 reads TGTGCCAGCAGTGACTCAGCAACCGGGGAGCTGTTTTTT.

The chain uses TRBV6-1 and TRBJ2-6; possible D gene TRBD1, 6 bases. Per the germline V gene, CDR1 is MNHNS and CDR2 is SASEGT. The germline V and J ends were trimmed by 4 bases and 0 bases, with 13 bases remaining between them. The CDR3 runs to 17 residues. CDR3 sequence reads: CASSALDRSSGANVLTF. The CDR3 DNA reads TGTGCCAGCAGTGCCTTGGACAGAAGCTCTGGGGCCAACGTCCTGACTTTC.

J is TRBJ2-2 and V is TRBV5-1; 8 bases line up with TRBD1. Per the germline V gene, CDR1 is SGHRS and CDR2 is YFSETQ. V lost 3 bases, J lost 1 base, and 8 bases stayed unmatched. The CDR3 has 17 amino acids. CDR3 nucleotide sequence: TGCGCCAGCAGCTATCCAGGGGACAGGAAGAACACCGGGGAGCTGTTTTTT. Amino acid sequence: CASSYPGDRKNTGELFF.

The rearrangement joins TRBV29-1 to TRBJ2-1; TRBD1 matches 8 bases. J lost 4 bases, V lost 2 bases, and 1 base had no gene match. The CDR3 length is 13 residues. Germline V gives CDR1 SQVTM, CDR2 ANQGSEA. The CDR3 sequence is CSVERQGYNEQFF. The CDR3 region has the DNA TGCAGCGTTGAAAGACAGGGGTACAATGAGCAGTTCTTC.

This sequence joins TRBV28 and TRBJ1-2; D uncertain. The CDR3 spans 13 residues. Germline V lookup: CDR1 MDHEN, CDR2 SYDVKM. Trimming cost V 2 bases and J 4 bases, with 8 bases left between them. The chain's CDR3 is CASSLQALYGYTF. CDR3 nucleotides: TGTGCCAGCAGTTTACAGGCACTCTATGGCTACACCTTC.

The rearrangement links TRBV6-1 to TRBJ1-6, with TRBD1 matching over 10 bases. V shed 8 bases and J 9 bases; nucleotides not matched to a gene: 4. The CDR3 length is 13 residues. Germline CDR1 and CDR2: MNHNS and SASEGT. CDR3 in DNA: TGTGCCAGCGGTCGGGACAGGGGTTCACCCCTCCACTTT. It translates to CASGRDRGSPLHF.

This sequence joins TRBV18 and TRBJ2-3, with TRBD2 matching 12 bases. The germline V gene encodes CDR1 KGHSH and CDR2 LQKENI. Trimming removed 4 bases from V and 7 bases from J; junction bases left unmatched: 6. The CDR3 runs 15 residues. The chain's CDR3 is CASSHGTSGLNTQYF. DNA of the CDR3: TGTGCCAGCTCACACGGGACTAGCGGGCTGAATACGCAGTATTTT.

This chain joins TRBV13 and TRBJ2-3; D gene unclear. Trimming pared 5 bases from V and 4 bases from J, leaving 13 bases between. This CDR3 contains 14 residues. Germline V CDR1 and CDR2: PRHDT, FYEKMQ (reference sequence). DNA of the CDR3: TGTGCCAGCAGCGCACGAGACTGGTCAGATACGCAGTATTTT. It translates to CASSARDWSDTQYF.

The chain has TRBV2 and TRBJ1-5, with a weak D call TRBD1 (5 bases). Germline CDR1 SNHLY, CDR2 FYNNEI. The CDR3 is made up of 14 amino acids. Trimming took 5 bases from V and 1 from J, leaving 9 bases between them. CDR3 sequence (DNA): TGTGCCAGCAGTAAAGACAGCAGCAATCAGCCCCAGCATTTT. Protein sequence: CASSKDSSNQPQHF.

The chain employs TRBV7-9 and TRBJ2-4, with 9 bases lining up with TRBD1. The germline V gene has CDR1 SEHNR and CDR2 FQNEAQ (reference sequence). This CDR3 is built from 18 residues. Trimming took 6 bases from V and 0 from J; bases not matched to a gene: 12. DNA for the CDR3: TGTGCCAGCAGTTCGATTACCGGGACAGGGAGAGCCAAAAACATTCAGTACTTC. Amino acid sequence: CASSSITGTGRAKNIQYF.

Here the CDR3 DNA reads TGTGCCAGCAGTTTGGGACAGCAGGCAGATACGCAGTATTTT. Its translation: CASSLGQQADTQYF. The chain couples TRBV28 to TRBJ2-3; TRBD1 matches at 7 bases. V shed 3 bases and J 4 bases; nucleotides not matched to a gene: 4. Germline CDR1 MDHEN, CDR2 SYDVKM. The CDR3 consists of 14 residues.

The V and J genes are TRBV28 and TRBJ1-4, with D possibly TRBD1 on 6 matching bases. V was trimmed by 6 bases and J by 0 bases, leaving 17 bases between them. The CDR3 sequence is 17 residues long. Per the germline V gene, CDR1 is MDHEN and CDR2 is SYDVKM. CDR3 nucleotides: TGTGCCAGCAGCCGTGACAGGTCGCCTGCAACTAATGAAAAACTGTTTTTT. Its protein is CASSRDRSPATNEKLFF.

V and J are TRBV10-1 and TRBJ2-7; D ambiguous. CDR3 size: 13 residues. The V and J ends lost 0 bases and 0 bases respectively, with 3 bases between them. Germline V gene lookup returns CDR1 WNHNN and CDR2 SYGVQD (reference sequence). CDR3 nucleotide sequence: TGCGCCAGCAGTGAGTCTAACTCCTACGAGCAGTACTTC. As protein: CASSESNSYEQYF.

The chain carries TRBV12-1 and TRBJ2-1; TRBD2, as called in the table, went unchecked against the DNA. TRBV12-1 is a documented pseudogene. CDR3 size: 16 residues. DNA for the CDR3: TGTGCCAGCAGCTTTCCTCTAGCGGGGCGCTACAATGAGCAGTTCTTC. It codes for CASSFPLAGRYNEQFF.

The chain carries TRBV7-3 and TRBJ2-2; 7 bases are a match to TRBD2. The CDR3 loop spans 15 amino acids. The trim removed 3 bases at V and 4 bases at J, leaving 5 bases unmatched. Germline CDR1 reads SGHTA; CDR2 reads FQGTGA. The CDR3 DNA sequence: TGTGCCAGCAGCTTGGGCGGGAGCTCCACCGGGGAGCTGTTTTTT. Its translation is CASSLGGSSTGELFF.

The chain combines TRBV7-9 with TRBJ1-1, with D possibly matching TRBD1 (5 bases). The V gene's germline CDR1 is SEHNR and CDR2 FQNEAQ (reference sequence). The CDR3 totals 15 residues. V gave up 2 bases and J gave up 1 base, with 11 bases separating them. DNA for the CDR3: TGTGCCAGCAGCTTACCTCCCGGGGGGAACACTGAAGCTTTCTTT. It codes for CASSLPPGGNTEAFF. The variable domain in full, completed from reference TRBV7-9 and TRBJ1-1, reads DTGVSQNPRHKITKRGQNVTFRCDPISEHNRLYWYRQTLGQGPEFLTYFQNEAQLEKSRLLSDRFSAERPKGSFSTLEIQRTEQGDSAMYLCASSLPPGGNTEAFFGQGTRLTVV.

The chain's CDR3 is CASSEFRGWTYEQYF. The CDR3 coding sequence is TGTGCCAGCAGTGAATTCCGGGGGTGGACCTACGAGCAGTACTTC. This rearrangement joins TRBV6-1 to TRBJ2-7, with D possibly TRBD2 on 6 matching bases. Per germline, CDR1 MNHNS and CDR2 SASEGT. V was cut by 2 bases and J by 2 bases, with 13 bases left in between. This CDR3 contains 15 residues.

The chain employs TRBV4-1 and TRBJ2-7, with TRBD2 matching over 11 bases. J was trimmed by 2 bases and V by 4 bases; bases with no gene match: 1. The CDR3 runs 14 residues. Germline V CDR1 and CDR2: MGHRA, YSYEKL. The CDR3: CASSLSGRAYEQYF. The CDR3, as DNA: TGCGCCAGCAGCCTTAGCGGGAGGGCCTACGAGCAGTACTTC.

This rearrangement joins TRBV5-1 to TRBJ1-3; TRBD1 agrees at 9 bases. V lost 4 bases, J lost 1 base, and 9 bases stayed unmatched. Germline CDR1 SGHRS, CDR2 YFSETQ. The CDR3 length is 17 residues. The CDR3 loop reads CASSPRLGQGSGNTIYF. The CDR3 DNA is TGCGCCAGCAGCCCGAGACTAGGACAGGGGTCTGGAAACACCATATATTTT. The whole variable domain, remainder taken from reference TRBV5-1 and TRBJ1-3, is KAGVTQTPRYLIKTRGQQVTLSCSPISGHRSVSWYQQTPGQGLQFLFEYFSETQRNKGNFPGRFSGRQFSNSRSEMNVSTLELGDSALYLCASSPRLGQGSGNTIYFGEGSWLTVV.

The chain carries TRBV29-1 and TRBJ2-7, with D perhaps TRBD1 (6 bases). V was shortened by 4 bases and J by 4 bases, with 8 bases between the two germline ends. The CDR3 contains 11 residues. The germline V gene encodes CDR1 SQVTM and CDR2 ANQGSEA. The CDR3 loop is CSVGTEYEQYF. The CDR3 DNA reads TGCAGCGTTGGGACAGAATACGAGCAGTACTTC.

The V call is TRBV6-5, the J call TRBJ2-1, with 8 bases lining up with TRBD2. CDR3 length: 14 residues. Losses at the gene ends were 1 base for V and 6 bases for J; bases not matched to a gene: 2. Germline loops: CDR1 MNHEY, CDR2 SVGAGI. Here the CDR3 reads CASSYYRGGNEQFF. In DNA, the CDR3 is TGTGCCAGCAGTTACTACCGGGGGGGCAATGAGCAGTTCTTC.

As for this clone: This sample also contains other DNA sequences that code for the same CDR3. CDR3 in amino acids: CASSLTGDQPQHF. DNA for the CDR3: TGCGCCAGCAGCTTGACAGGGGATCAGCCCCAGCATTTT. This chain links TRBV5-1 with TRBJ1-5; TRBD1 matches at 7 bases. This CDR3 is 13 amino acids long. Germline V gene data show CDR1 as SGHRS and CDR2 as YFSETQ. After removal of 1 base from V and 5 bases from J, the junction contained 0 bases not matched to a gene. Full variable domain (rest looked up from reference TRBV5-1 and TRBJ1-5): KAGVTQTPRYLIKTRGQQVTLSCSPISGHRSVSWYQQTPGQGLQFLFEYFSETQRNKGNFPGRFSGRQFSNSRSEMNVSTLELGDSALYLCASSLTGDQPQHFGDGTRLSIL.

This chain joins TRBV29-1 and TRBJ1-1, with 9 bases matching TRBD1. The germline V gene has CDR1 SQVTM and CDR2 ANQGSEA. The trim removed 0 bases at V and 8 bases at J, leaving 4 bases unmatched. The CDR3 runs 13 residues. The CDR3 loop reads CSVEDRDRVEAFF. For the CDR3, the DNA is TGCAGCGTTGAAGATCGGGACAGGGTGGAAGCTTTCTTT.

The chain has TRBV27 and TRBJ2-7, with D maybe TRBD2 (6 bases). V was shortened by 6 bases and J by 2 bases, with 20 bases between the two germline ends. The CDR3 totals 16 residues. Germline-derived CDR1 and CDR2 are MNHEY and SMNVEV (reference sequence). The CDR3: CASRSRLADLAYEQYF. The CDR3 nucleotides read TGTGCCAGCAGATCGAGATTAGCGGACTTAGCCTACGAGCAGTACTTC.

This chain joins TRBV28 and TRBJ1-4; a possible D gene is TRBD1 (5 bases). The CDR3 extends over 16 amino acids. The germline gives CDR1 MDHEN, CDR2 SYDVKM. V dropped 10 bases and J dropped 8 bases, with 26 bases sitting between them. The CDR3 DNA sequence: TGTGCCACACGCTCCAGCGGCCCGGGACTGAGAGAAAAACTGTTTTTT. Translated, it gives CATRSSGPGLREKLFF.